The sequence of this T cell receptor (beta chain) was determined in a study of blood T cell repertoires in COVID-19. Whole-study context: From the United States, Italy and Spain came samples of acute and convalescent COVID-19.

In the source study's methods: Estimated nucleated cell counts came from reference gene primer amplification. Clones were sequenced by immunoSEQ multiplex PCR, and TCRdb holds only the in-frame ones, with some missing. D and trimming were read from the DNA, whereas the V and J calls and clone size are those reported in that table. The sample includes about 120,000 clones, roughly 91% of them seen just once. Germline V gives CDR1 LGHNA, CDR2 YSLEER. V lost 2 bases to trimming and J lost 5 bases; unmatched junction nucleotides: 7. This CDR3 has 16 amino acids. The chain recombines TRBV4-3 with TRBJ2-3; TRBD2 matches 10 bases. This TCR derives from a human donor with acute or convalescent COVID-19. The donor label of this sample is uncertain. The specimen sequenced was peripheral blood. CDR3: CASSQFLAGAKDTQYF. The DNA for the CDR3 is TGCGCCAGCAGCCAATTCCTAGCGGGAGCGAAAGATACGCAGTATTTT.